This T cell receptor beta chain was found in a study of cytomegalovirus exposure and HLA in healthy donors. General study results and limits: A later analysis showed HLA-associated TCR beta chains outstripping equally common others in clonal expansion. The study put some 160 TCR beta chains on its list as cytomegalovirus-associated. Cytomegalovirus status was reportedly diagnosed by the classifier with high sensitivity and specificity.

About this clone itself: Its matching antigen is unknown.

60 Vbeta and 13 Jbeta primers were used in PCR. Generated by immunoSEQ multiplex PCR, the TCRdb table keeps only in-frame clones and is missing some. Of 150,000 to 200,000 clones in the sample, roughly four fifths were seen once. Germline V gives CDR1 MNHEY, CDR2 SMNVEV (reference sequence). CDR3 size: 14 residues. V shed 5 bases, J shed 3 bases, and the junction held 7 bases outside the gene matches. Donors counted as nominally healthy when sampled, yet unrecorded immune exposures were likely. This TCR came from a man between 25 and 39 years old in good health and CMV-seronegative. Sequencing was performed on PBMCs. The chain carries TRBV27 and TRBJ2-7, with TRBD2 matching over 7 bases. In DNA, the CDR3 is TGTGCCAGCAGTACCGCCGGGGAGGGCTACGAGCAGTACTTC. Translating gives CASSTAGEGYEQYF.